This T cell receptor (beta chain) was observed in a study of tumor-infiltrating lymphocytes in primary liver carcinoma. To note about this clonotype: A much more abundant neighbour one base away suggests this may be a read error.

CDR1 is SEHNR, CDR2 FQNEAQ, per germline (reference sequence). The CDR3 has 12 amino acids. Starting material for RNA and DNA co-extraction consisted of 20-30 mg of unsorted bulk tissue. Constant-region priming of around 500 ng total RNA yielded TCR beta cDNA. Amplification in three nested multiplex PCR rounds with slightly modified ARM-PCR gave rise to TCR beta libraries. The first two PCR rounds, around 10 cycles each, used TRBV1-TRBV30 forward primers and a C-beta reverse primer. Using its own MiXCR run on the multiplex PCR reads, TCRdb lists one record per CDR3 protein. Of around 70,000 distinct CDR3 sequences in the sample, roughly three quarters were seen once.

This clonotype was sampled from a middle-aged man with primary liver carcinoma and hepatitis B virus infection. This chain links TRBV7-9 with TRBJ2-3, with D unresolved. Sequencing used liver tumor tissue from sampling region 4. Documented subset: tumor region T4, right-lateral pole. CDR3 coding DNA: TGTACCAGCAGCTTAGTTAGGGATACGCAGTATTTT. Translated, it gives CTSSLVRDTQYF.